This record concerns one T cell receptor beta chain sequence. Its matching antigen is unknown. These data belong to a study of shared clonotypes between healthy human individuals. Study results and caveats: Across subsets, estimated richness was generally greater for naive than for memory populations.

In the CD4+ fraction, cells were divided into CD45RA+ naive and CD45RA-negative memory subsets. The germline V gene encodes CDR1 MDHEN and CDR2 SYDVKM. V dropped 2 bases and J dropped 6 bases, with 10 bases sitting between them. The CDR3 loop spans 13 amino acids. Measured with immunoSEQ multiplex PCR; TCRdb has only the in-frame clones, and not every one. Of 2 million to 2.5 million clones in the sample, around 90% were seen once. This TCR came from a young man in good health. Some clones in this sample may be carry-over from other donors' samples. Sequencing used naive CD4+ T cells from PBMCs. Subset denoted: CD45RA+ positively selected. The rearrangement uses TRBV28 and TRBJ1-1; possibly TRBD1 for D (5 bases). This chain's CDR3 is CASSLKGTPEAFF. As DNA, the CDR3 is TGTGCCAGCAGTTTAAAAGGGACCCCTGAAGCTTTCTTT.